The 15 T cell receptor beta chains in this list originate from one sample, sequenced in a study of naive and memory T cell subsets. The beta constant-region primer was an equimolar mix of two oligonucleotides covering TRBC1 and TRBC2. One entry per CDR3 protein results from TCRdb running MiXCR on the UMI-ligation and nested PCR reads. In the table there are 140,000 to 150,000 distinct CDR3 sequences, over 15% of which are singletons. Sequenced input: naive CD4+ T cells from blood. The origin of the receptors is a human donor in good health.

The chain recombines TRBV12-3 or TRBV12-4 with TRBJ1-3; D remains unclear. The CDR3 loop spans 15 amino acids. V was clipped by 3 bases and J by 0 bases, with 9 bases between them. Here the CDR3 reads CASSFISSSGNTIYF. In DNA, the CDR3 is TGTGCCAGCAGTTTCATTTCGAGCTCTGGAAACACCATATATTTT.

The gene calls are TRBV7-2 and TRBJ2-1; 8 nucleotides align to TRBD2. The germline V gene has CDR1 SGHTA and CDR2 FQGNSA. The V and J ends lost 10 bases and 8 bases, in that order; junction bases with no gene match: 10. The CDR3 contains 13 residues. The CDR3 region is CAIRSGNSYEQFF. For the CDR3, the DNA is TGTGCCATCCGTAGCGGGAATTCATATGAGCAGTTCTTC.

V gene TRBV11-2 combines with J gene TRBJ2-5; the match to TRBD2 covers 8 bases. V lost 4 bases and J lost 3; bases outside the gene matches: 10. The CDR3 extends over 16 amino acids. In germline, CDR1 is SGHAT, CDR2 FQNNGV. CDR3 amino acids: CASSSILAGLKETQYF. Here the CDR3 DNA reads TGTGCCAGCAGCTCGATCCTAGCGGGCCTAAAAGAGACCCAGTACTTC.

This clonotype was seen more than once but under ten times. J is TRBJ2-5 and V is TRBV7-2; 12 bases are a match to TRBD2. The CDR3 length is 16 residues. CDR1 and CDR2 (germline): SGHTA, FQGNSA. With 0 bases clipped from V and 5 bases from J, the junction kept 4 bases outside the gene matches. CDR3 in amino acids: CASSLAKLAGGETQYF. Written as DNA, the CDR3 is TGTGCCAGCAGCTTAGCGAAGCTAGCGGGAGGGGAGACCCAGTACTTC. The full variable domain, its missing parts supplied by reference TRBV7-2 and TRBJ2-5, is GAGVSQSPSNKVTEKGKDVELRCDPISGHTALYWYRQSLGQGLEFLIYFQGNSAPDKSGLPSDRFSAERTGGSVSTLTIQRTQQEDSAVYLCASSLAKLAGGETQYFGPGTRLLVL.

This clonotype was picked up a small number of times. The gene calls are TRBV10-1 and TRBJ2-7, with D unclear. This CDR3 region has 11 residues. V was pared by 6 bases and J by 4 bases, with 7 bases between. CDR1 and CDR2 from the germline V gene are WNHNN and SYGVQD (reference sequence). The CDR3 region is CASRIVYEQYF. The CDR3 nucleotides read TGCGCCAGCAGAATAGTGTACGAGCAGTACTTC.

V is TRBV20-1 and J is TRBJ1-1; D is ambiguous. The germline V gene has CDR1 DFQATT and CDR2 SNEGSKA (reference sequence). Trimming shortened V by 1 base and J by 0 bases, and 6 bases separated the two germline ends. CDR3 size: 13 residues. CDR3 nucleotide sequence: TGCAGTGCTAGAGGGCAGTTGAACACTGAAGCTTTCTTT. Protein: CSARGQLNTEAFF.

This clonotype has just a few counts. V and J are TRBV29-1 and TRBJ2-7; D is uncertain. Germline CDR1 and CDR2: SQVTM and ANQGSEA. The V end lost 4 bases, the J end lost 1 base, and 5 bases lay between the germline ends. The CDR3 extends over 11 amino acids. The CDR3: CSVGVSYEQYF. The DNA of the CDR3 is TGCAGCGTTGGGGTGTCCTACGAGCAGTACTTC.

A few counts support this clonotype. The chain is built from TRBV7-2 and TRBJ1-4, with a possible D match to TRBD1 (6 bases). This CDR3 comprises 15 residues. Germline V lookup: CDR1 SGHTA, CDR2 FQGNSA. Trimming pared 4 bases from V and 7 bases from J, leaving 16 bases between. The CDR3 nucleotides are TGTGCCAGCAGCTATAACAGGGTATTAGGTGAAAAACTGTTTTTT. The encoded protein is CASSYNRVLGEKLFF.

The gene calls are TRBV5-1 and TRBJ1-1, with TRBD1 as a possible D gene (6 bases). Trimming cost V 2 bases and J 1 base, with 9 bases left between them. CDR1 and CDR2 from the germline V gene are SGHRS and YFSETQ. CDR3 length: 14 residues. CDR3 bases: TGCGCCAGCAGCTTTCAGGGGACGAACACTGAAGCTTTCTTT. Translation gives CASSFQGTNTEAFF.

This clonotype has a handful of counts. The gene calls are TRBV20-1 and TRBJ2-2; D is undetermined. The germline V gene has CDR1 DFQATT and CDR2 SNEGSKA (reference sequence). Trimming cost V 6 bases and J 4 bases, with 18 bases left between them. CDR3 length: 15 amino acids. For the CDR3, the DNA is TGCAGTGCCTCCCCCCCCCGAGGCGGCACCGGGGAGCTGTTTTTT. Amino acid sequence: CSASPPRGGTGELFF.

The chain employs TRBV7-2 and TRBJ2-1; possible D gene TRBD2, 6 bases. CDR3 size: 17 residues. The germline gives CDR1 SGHTA, CDR2 FQGNSA. V dropped 1 base and J dropped 3 bases, with 16 bases sitting between them. CDR3 DNA: TGTGCCAGCAGCTTAGTCGGGGGAGCGAAACTCTACAATGAGCAGTTCTTC. Its translation is CASSLVGGAKLYNEQFF.

The V call is TRBV4-2, the J call TRBJ2-3; 9 bases map to TRBD2. This CDR3 comprises 19 residues. After removal of 0 bases from V and 0 bases from J, the junction contained 10 bases not matched to a gene. Germline V gives CDR1 LGHNA, CDR2 YNFKEQ. The CDR3 loop is CASSQDETSGASSTDTQYF. The CDR3 nucleotides are TGTGCCAGCAGCCAAGATGAGACTAGCGGAGCGTCTAGCACAGATACGCAGTATTTT.

This clonotype was seen a handful of times. J is TRBJ2-1 and V is TRBV6-1; tentatively, D is TRBD1 (5 bases). CDR1 and CDR2 from the germline V gene are MNHNS and SASEGT. This CDR3 has 12 amino acids. Trimming stripped 7 bases from V and 2 bases from J, with 6 bases between. In nucleotides, the CDR3 is TGTGCCAGCACAGGGCCCTACAATGAGCAGTTCTTC. Amino acid sequence: CASTGPYNEQFF.

The sample holds a few counts of this clonotype. The rearrangement uses TRBV11-2 and TRBJ2-7, with TRBD2 as a possible D gene (6 bases). Germline CDR1 reads SGHAT; CDR2 reads FQNNGV. The CDR3 length is 15 residues. V lost 5 bases and J 2 bases, leaving 16 bases between the germline ends. CDR3 sequence: CASSPNSGTAYEQYF. CDR3 bases: TGTGCCAGCAGCCCAAACTCCGGGACTGCCTACGAGCAGTACTTC. Drawing the rest from reference TRBV11-2 and TRBJ2-7, the complete variable domain is EAGVAQSPRYKIIEKRQSVAFWCNPISGHATLYWYQQILGQGPKLLIQFQNNGVVDDSQLPKDRFSAERLKGVDSTLKIQPAKLEDSAVYLCASSPNSGTAYEQYFGPGTRLTVT.

The genes are TRBV11-2 and TRBJ1-4; D gene ambiguous. The CDR3 extends over 15 amino acids. The germline V gene has CDR1 SGHAT and CDR2 FQNNGV. V shed 1 base and J shed 8 bases, with 14 bases lying between them. CDR3 protein: CASSLGVGHREKLFF. The CDR3 coding sequence is TGTGCCAGCAGCTTAGGAGTCGGGCATCGGGAAAAACTGTTTTTT.